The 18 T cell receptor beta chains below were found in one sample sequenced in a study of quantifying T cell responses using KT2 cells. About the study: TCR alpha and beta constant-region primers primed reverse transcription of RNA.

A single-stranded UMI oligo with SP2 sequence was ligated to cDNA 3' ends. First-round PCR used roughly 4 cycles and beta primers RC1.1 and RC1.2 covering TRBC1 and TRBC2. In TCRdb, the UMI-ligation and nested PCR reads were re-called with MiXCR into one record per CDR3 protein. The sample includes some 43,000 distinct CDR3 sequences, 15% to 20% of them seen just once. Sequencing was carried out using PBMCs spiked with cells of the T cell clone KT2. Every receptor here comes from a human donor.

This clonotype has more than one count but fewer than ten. The CDR3 spells CASSLTLRQGGTDTQYF. The CDR3 nucleotides are TGTGCCAGCAGCTTAACCCTCCGACAGGGTGGCACAGATACGCAGTATTTT. V is TRBV11-3 and J is TRBJ2-3; TRBD1 agrees at 7 bases. Germline CDR1 SGHNT, CDR2 YENEEA. J lost 1 base, V lost 2 bases, and 9 bases had no gene match. The CDR3 consists of 17 residues.

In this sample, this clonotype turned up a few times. CDR3 in amino acids: CASTGGRVVTF. CDR3 in DNA: TGTGCCAGCACTGGTGGGCGAGTCGTCACCTTC. The chain has TRBV6-5 and TRBJ1-2; D remains unclear. The V gene lost 7 bases and the J gene lost 13 bases, with 16 bases spanning the gap. CDR1 MNHEY and CDR2 SVGAGI come from the germline V gene. The CDR3 covers 11 residues.

DNA for the CDR3: TGTGCCAGTAGTATTGTAGGTGATGGGGCCAACGTCCTGACTTTC. Residues: CASSIVGDGANVLTF. The rearrangement uses TRBV19 and TRBJ2-6; D not resolved. Trimming removed 3 bases from V and 3 bases from J, with 9 bases in between. The CDR3 totals 15 residues. Germline V gene data show CDR1 as LNHDA and CDR2 as SQIVND (reference sequence).

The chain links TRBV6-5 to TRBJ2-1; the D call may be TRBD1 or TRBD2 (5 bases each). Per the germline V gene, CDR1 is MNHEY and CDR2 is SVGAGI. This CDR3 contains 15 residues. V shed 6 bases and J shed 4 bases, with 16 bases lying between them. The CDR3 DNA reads TGTGCCAGCAGGGCCCTTAGCGAGGGGTACAATGAGCAGTTCTTC. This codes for CASRALSEGYNEQFF.

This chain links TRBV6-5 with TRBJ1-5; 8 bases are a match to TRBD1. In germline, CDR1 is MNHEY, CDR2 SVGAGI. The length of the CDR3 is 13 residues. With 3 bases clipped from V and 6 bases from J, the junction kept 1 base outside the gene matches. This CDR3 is CASSYDRGQPQHF. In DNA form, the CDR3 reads TGTGCCAGCAGTTATGACAGGGGTCAGCCCCAGCATTTT.

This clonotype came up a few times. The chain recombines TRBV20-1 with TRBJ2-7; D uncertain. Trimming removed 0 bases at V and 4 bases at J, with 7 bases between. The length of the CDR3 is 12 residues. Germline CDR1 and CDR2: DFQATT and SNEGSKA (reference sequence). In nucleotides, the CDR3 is TGCAGTGCTAGAGATAGGAATTACGAGCAGTACTTC. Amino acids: CSARDRNYEQYF.

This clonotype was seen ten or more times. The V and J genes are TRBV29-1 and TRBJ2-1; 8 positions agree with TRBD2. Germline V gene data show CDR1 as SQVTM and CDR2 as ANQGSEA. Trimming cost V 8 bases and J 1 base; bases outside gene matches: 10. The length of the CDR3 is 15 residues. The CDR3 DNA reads TGCAGCTACGGGACGGGAGGGTCGTCCTACAATGAGCAGTTCTTC. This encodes CSYGTGGSSYNEQFF.

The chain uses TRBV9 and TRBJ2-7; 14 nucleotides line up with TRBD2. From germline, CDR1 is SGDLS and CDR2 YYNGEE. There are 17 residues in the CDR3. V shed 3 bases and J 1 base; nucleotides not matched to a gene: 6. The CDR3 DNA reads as TGTGCCAGCAGCGACGGGACTAGCGGGAGTTGGTCCTACGAGCAGTACTTC. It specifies CASSDGTSGSWSYEQYF.

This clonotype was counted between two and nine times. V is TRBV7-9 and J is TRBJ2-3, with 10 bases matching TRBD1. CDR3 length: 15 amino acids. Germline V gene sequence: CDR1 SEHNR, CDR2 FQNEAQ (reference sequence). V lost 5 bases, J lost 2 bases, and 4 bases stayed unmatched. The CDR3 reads CASSPGQGPTDTQYF. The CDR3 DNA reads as TGTGCCAGCAGCCCGGGACAGGGGCCCACAGATACGCAGTATTTT.

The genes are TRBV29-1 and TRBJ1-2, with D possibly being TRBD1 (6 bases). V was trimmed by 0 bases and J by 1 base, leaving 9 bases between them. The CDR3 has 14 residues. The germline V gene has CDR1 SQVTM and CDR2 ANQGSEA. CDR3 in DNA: TGCAGCGTTGAAGATTACAGGGATAACTATGGCTACACCTTC. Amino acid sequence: CSVEDYRDNYGYTF.

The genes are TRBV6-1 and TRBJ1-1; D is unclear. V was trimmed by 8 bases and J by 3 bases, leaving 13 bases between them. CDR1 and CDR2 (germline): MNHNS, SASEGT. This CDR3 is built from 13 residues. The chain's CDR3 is CASRAGEHTEAFF. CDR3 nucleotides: TGTGCCAGCCGGGCGGGAGAGCACACTGAAGCTTTCTTT.

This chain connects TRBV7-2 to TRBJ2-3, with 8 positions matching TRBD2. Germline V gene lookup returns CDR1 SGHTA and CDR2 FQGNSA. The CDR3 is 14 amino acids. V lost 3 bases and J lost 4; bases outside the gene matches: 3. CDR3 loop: CASSFVGGADTQYF. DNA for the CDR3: TGTGCCAGCAGCTTTGTCGGGGGGGCAGATACGCAGTATTTT.

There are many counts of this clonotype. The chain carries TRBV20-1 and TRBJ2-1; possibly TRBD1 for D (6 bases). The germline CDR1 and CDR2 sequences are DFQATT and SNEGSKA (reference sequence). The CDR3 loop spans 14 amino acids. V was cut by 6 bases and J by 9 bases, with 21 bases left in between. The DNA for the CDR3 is TGCAGTGCCAGTAACGACGGGACACTCGTTGAGCAGTTCTTC. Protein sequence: CSASNDGTLVEQFF.

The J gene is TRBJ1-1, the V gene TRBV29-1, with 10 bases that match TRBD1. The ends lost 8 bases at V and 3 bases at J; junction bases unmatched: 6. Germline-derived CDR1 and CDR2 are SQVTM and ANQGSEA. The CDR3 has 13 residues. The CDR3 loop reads CSTRGTGDTEAFF. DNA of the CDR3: TGCAGCACCCGTGGGACAGGGGACACTGAAGCTTTCTTT.

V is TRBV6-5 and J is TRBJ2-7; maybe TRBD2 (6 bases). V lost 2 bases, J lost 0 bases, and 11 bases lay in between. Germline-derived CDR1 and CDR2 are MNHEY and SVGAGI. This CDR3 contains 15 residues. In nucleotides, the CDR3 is TGTGCCAGCAGTTACGAGGGCGGGACCTCCTACGAGCAGTACTTC. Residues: CASSYEGGTSYEQYF.

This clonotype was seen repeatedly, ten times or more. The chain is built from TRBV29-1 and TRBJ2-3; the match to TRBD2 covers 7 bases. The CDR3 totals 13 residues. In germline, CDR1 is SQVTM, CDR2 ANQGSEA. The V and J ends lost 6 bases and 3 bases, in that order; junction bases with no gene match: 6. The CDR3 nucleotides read TGCAGCGTGGTGGGGGGGTCAACAGATACGCAGTATTTT. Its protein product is CSVVGGSTDTQYF.

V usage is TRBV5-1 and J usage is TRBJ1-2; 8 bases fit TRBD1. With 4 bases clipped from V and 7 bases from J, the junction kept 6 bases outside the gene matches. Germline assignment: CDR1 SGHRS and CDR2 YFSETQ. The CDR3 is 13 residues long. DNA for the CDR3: TGCGCCAGCAGCGTTCAGGGGGCGCGTGGCTACACCTTC. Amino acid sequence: CASSVQGARGYTF.

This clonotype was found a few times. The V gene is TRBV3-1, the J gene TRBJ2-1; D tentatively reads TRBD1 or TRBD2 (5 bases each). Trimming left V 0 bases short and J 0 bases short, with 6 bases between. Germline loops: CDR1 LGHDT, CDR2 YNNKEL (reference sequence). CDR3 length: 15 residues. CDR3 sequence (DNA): TGTGCCAGCAGCCAAGAGGGGGTCTCCTACAATGAGCAGTTCTTC. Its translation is CASSQEGVSYNEQFF.